The 17 T cell receptor beta chains in this list originate from one sample, sequenced in a study of blood T cell repertoires in COVID-19 (dated by TCRdb to about 2020). Library preparation employed the immunoSEQ multiplex PCR assay. This immuneACCESS table, as held by TCRdb, lists in-frame sequences with V and J called but not all clones. Of the missing ones, under half trace to an unresolved V gene in checked studies; the others have no known cause. The sample profile shows about 340,000 clones; 90% to 95% of them were found once. Jointly, the top ten make up around 3.5% of the sample. Material for sequencing was peripheral blood. Source of these receptors: a woman aged 18-29 years who had recovered from COVID-19.

The chain employs TRBV9 and TRBJ2-1; TRBD2 matches at 10 bases. This CDR3 has 15 amino acids. CDR1 and CDR2 from the germline V gene are SGDLS and YYNGEE. The V and J ends lost 4 bases and 9 bases, in that order; junction bases with no gene match: 10. CDR3 amino acids: CASSPTGLAGVEQFF. As DNA, the CDR3 is TGTGCCAGCAGCCCCACCGGGCTAGCGGGAGTTGAGCAGTTCTTC.

The chain employs TRBV11-2 and TRBJ1-1; the match to TRBD1 covers 8 bases. Losses at the gene ends were 1 base for V and 4 bases for J; bases not matched to a gene: 5. The CDR3 consists of 15 residues. Germline loops: CDR1 SGHAT, CDR2 FQNNGV. This CDR3 is CASSLGTGPGTEAFF. The CDR3 DNA reads as TGTGCCAGCAGCTTAGGGACAGGGCCTGGCACTGAAGCTTTCTTT.

The chain couples TRBV24-1 to TRBJ1-5; tentative D call: TRBD1 (5 bases). From germline, CDR1 is KGHDR and CDR2 SFDVKD. The length of the CDR3 is 14 residues. The V and J ends lost 5 bases and 5 bases respectively, with 12 bases between them. The CDR3 region is CATSGGGRYQPQHF. In DNA, the CDR3 is TGTGCCACCAGTGGCGGGGGGAGATATCAGCCCCAGCATTTT.

This rearrangement joins TRBV5-5 to TRBJ1-2; TRBD1 matches 7 bases. CDR3 size: 15 residues. V gave up 4 bases and J gave up 4 bases; unmatched junction bases: 10. Germline V lookup: CDR1 SGHKS, CDR2 YYEKEE (reference sequence). The CDR3 loop reads CASSGSSTGIYGYTF. CDR3 DNA sequence: TGTGCCAGCAGCGGGTCCTCGACAGGGATCTATGGCTACACCTTC.

The rearrangement joins TRBV5-5 to TRBJ2-7, with D possibly being TRBD2 (5 bases). This CDR3 spans 15 amino acids. V was cut by 0 bases and J by 3 bases, with 13 bases left in between. CDR1 SGHKS and CDR2 YYEKEE come from the germline V gene (reference sequence). The CDR3 reads CASSLGGSASYEQYV. The CDR3 DNA is TGTGCCAGCAGCTTGGGAGGGAGCGCGAGCTACGAGCAGTACGTC.

This sequence joins TRBV4-1 and TRBJ1-6, with 9 bases identical to TRBD1. CDR3 size: 15 residues. Trimming took 4 bases from V and 9 from J; bases not matched to a gene: 7. The germline CDR1 and CDR2 sequences are MGHRA and YSYEKL. CDR3 nucleotide sequence: TGCGCCAGCAGCCGTCATAGGGACAGGGCTTCACCCCTCCACTTT. Protein: CASSRHRDRASPLHF.

This clone was counted a single time. The chain couples TRBV7-2 to TRBJ2-2; TRBD2 matches at 8 bases. CDR3 length: 15 residues. Losses at the gene ends were 4 bases for V and 5 bases for J; bases not matched to a gene: 6. CDR1 and CDR2 (germline): SGHTA, FQGNSA. The DNA for the CDR3 is TGTGCCAGCAGCTGGAACTCGGGAGGGACCGGGGAGCTGTTTTTT. Its translation: CASSWNSGGTGELFF.

This clone is a singleton in its sample. The V gene is TRBV7-2, the J gene TRBJ2-3, with 9 bases fitting TRBD1. The J segment lost 3 bases and the V segment lost 5 bases, leaving 6 bases of the junction unmatched. Germline-derived CDR1 and CDR2 are SGHTA and FQGNSA. The length of the CDR3 is 15 residues. DNA of the CDR3: TGTGCCAGCAGCGCCGACAGGGGGAAAACAGATACGCAGTATTTT. Its translation is CASSADRGKTDTQYF.

The sample holds one count of this clone. This rearrangement joins TRBV19 to TRBJ1-4; D unresolved. Germline V lookup: CDR1 LNHDA, CDR2 SQIVND (reference sequence). This CDR3 has 15 residues. The V end was cut by 4 bases, the J end by 7 bases, with 16 bases between. The CDR3, as DNA: TGTGCCAGTAGTACCCCCACACTAGTAGGTGAAAAACTGTTTTTT. Residues: CASSTPTLVGEKLFF.

This clone was observed at least ten times. The rearrangement joins TRBV7-9 to TRBJ1-5; tentatively, D is TRBD1 (5 bases). The V end lost 5 bases, the J end lost 8 bases, and 19 bases lay between the germline ends. Germline values: CDR1 SEHNR, CDR2 FQNEAQ (reference sequence). This CDR3 region has 15 residues. The CDR3 coding sequence is TGTGCCAGCAGCCCAAGTCGGGACCGGGGGGAGCCCCAGCATTTT. Its translation: CASSPSRDRGEPQHF.

The chain combines TRBV5-6 with TRBJ1-5, with TRBD1 matching over 9 bases. Losses at the gene ends were 2 bases for V and 5 bases for J; bases not matched to a gene: 8. Germline V CDR1 and CDR2: SGHDT, YYEEEE. The length of the CDR3 is 16 residues. The CDR3 DNA sequence: TGTGCCAGCAGCTTTTCGGGACAGGGATCGGATCAGCCCCAGCATTTT. It codes for CASSFSGQGSDQPQHF.

Notes on this clone: Other nucleotide sequences in the sample specify the same CDR3. The chain is built from TRBV9 and TRBJ2-5, with 8 bases fitting TRBD2. Germline V lookup: CDR1 SGDLS, CDR2 YYNGEE. The CDR3 sequence is 15 residues long. The V segment lost 0 bases and the J segment 4 bases; nucleotides outside the gene matches: 5. The CDR3 sequence: CASSVAGGPGETQYF. In DNA form, the CDR3 reads TGTGCCAGCAGCGTAGCGGGAGGGCCCGGAGAGACCCAGTACTTC.

The chain is built from TRBV4-3 and TRBJ2-3; 9 bases line up with TRBD1. After removal of 4 bases from V and 4 bases from J, the junction contained 3 bases not matched to a gene. The CDR3 has 14 amino acids. Germline V gene data show CDR1 as LGHNA and CDR2 as YSLEER. The CDR3, as DNA: TGCGCCAGCAGCCCCGGGACAGGGTCAGATACGCAGTATTTT. Translation gives CASSPGTGSDTQYF.

The chain has TRBV11-2 and TRBJ2-3; TRBD2 aligns across 9 bases. The length of the CDR3 is 15 residues. CDR1 SGHAT and CDR2 FQNNGV come from the germline V gene. Trimming took 1 base from V and 4 from J; bases not matched to a gene: 3. The CDR3 nucleotides read TGTGCCAGCAGCTTAGGCGGGAGGGCCGCAGATACGCAGTATTTT. Translating it yields CASSLGGRAADTQYF.

This rearrangement joins TRBV6-6 to TRBJ2-1; TRBD2 is a possible D gene (5 bases). The germline CDR1 and CDR2 sequences are MNHNY and SVGAGI (reference sequence). V gave up 5 bases and J gave up 5 bases, with 25 bases separating them. There are 18 residues in the CDR3. CDR3 DNA: TGTGCCAGCAGTCCTCCTCGGCCGGGAAGAGGACTGAACAATGAGCAGTTCTTC. It yields the protein CASSPPRPGRGLNNEQFF.

The chain has TRBV19 and TRBJ1-2, with 8 bases aligning to TRBD1. Germline loops: CDR1 LNHDA, CDR2 SQIVND (reference sequence). J lost 7 bases, V lost 7 bases, and 11 bases had no gene match. This CDR3 has 14 amino acids. The CDR3 nucleotides are TGTGCCAGTACCCCCATCGACAGGGGTGGTGGCTACACCTTC. It codes for CASTPIDRGGGYTF. The variable domain in full, with the rest retrieved from reference TRBV19 and TRBJ1-2, is DGGITQSPKYLFRKEGQNVTLSCEQNLNHDAMYWYRQDPGQGLRLIYYSQIVNDFQKGDIAEGYSVSREKKESFPLTVTSAQKNPTAFYLCASTPIDRGGGYTFGSGTRLTVV.

This chain joins TRBV11-3 and TRBJ2-1; 9 positions match TRBD2. Germline V gives CDR1 SGHNT, CDR2 YENEEA. The CDR3 runs 15 residues. The trim removed 2 bases at V and 7 bases at J, leaving 6 bases unmatched. CDR3 in DNA: TGTGCCAGCAGCTTAAAAGAGCGGGAGGTTAATGAGCAGTTCTTC. Its protein is CASSLKEREVNEQFF.